This T cell receptor beta chain was sequenced for a study of shared clonotypes between healthy human individuals. Study-wide points: Across subsets, estimated richness was generally greater for naive than for memory populations.

From germline, CDR1 is LGHNA and CDR2 YNFKEQ. The junction had 4 bases not matched to a gene; V was cut back by 4 bases and J by 6 bases. The CDR3 totals 14 residues. The table lists this clone with a count of one. What it binds is not known. Method: immunoSEQ multiplex PCR; TCRdb's copy keeps in-frame clones and lacks some. The sample shows about 2.3 million clones, 85% to 95% of them seen only once. Specimen: naive CD4+ T cells from PBMCs. Subset noted: CD45RA+ positively selected. The TCR originated in a man between 18 and 35 years old in good health. Some clones in this sample may be carry-over from other donors' samples. The rearrangement joins TRBV4-2 to TRBJ1-2; the match to TRBD1 covers 11 bases. The CDR3 coding sequence is TGTGCCAGCAGCCCCCTGGGACAGGGGGATGGCTACACCTTC. Amino acids: CASSPLGQGDGYTF.